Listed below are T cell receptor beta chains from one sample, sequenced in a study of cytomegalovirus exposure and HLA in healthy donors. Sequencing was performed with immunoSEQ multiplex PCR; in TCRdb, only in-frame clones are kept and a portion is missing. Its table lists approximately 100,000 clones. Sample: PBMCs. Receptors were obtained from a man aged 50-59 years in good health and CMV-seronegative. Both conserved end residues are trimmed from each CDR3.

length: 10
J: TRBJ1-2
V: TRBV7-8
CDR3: ASSLAQGGYT

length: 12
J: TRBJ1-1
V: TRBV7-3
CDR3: ASSRGQPNTEAF

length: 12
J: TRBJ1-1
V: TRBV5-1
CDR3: ASTVQAEHTEAF

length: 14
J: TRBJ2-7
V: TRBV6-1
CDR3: ASSEVLAHPPREQY

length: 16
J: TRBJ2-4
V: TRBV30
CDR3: AWSVRSTTGAAKNIQY

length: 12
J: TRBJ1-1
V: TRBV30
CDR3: AWSADRGDTEAF

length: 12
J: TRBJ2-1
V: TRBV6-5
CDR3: ASSSPLAINEQF

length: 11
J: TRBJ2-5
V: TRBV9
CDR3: ASSVDAGETQY

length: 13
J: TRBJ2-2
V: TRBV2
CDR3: ASSPTGINAGELF

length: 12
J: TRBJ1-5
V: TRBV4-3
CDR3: ASSPRQGVQPQH

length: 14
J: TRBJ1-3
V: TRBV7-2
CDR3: ASSHGQGSTGNTIY

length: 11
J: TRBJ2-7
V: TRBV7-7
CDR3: ASSAEASGEQY

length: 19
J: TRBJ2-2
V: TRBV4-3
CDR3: ASSHRPRGLAGGRDTGELF

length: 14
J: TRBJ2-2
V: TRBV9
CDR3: ASSVGGSPNTGELF

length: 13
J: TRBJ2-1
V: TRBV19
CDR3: ASSIDRGSYNEQF

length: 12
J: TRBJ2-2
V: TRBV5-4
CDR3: ASSWEQGTGELF

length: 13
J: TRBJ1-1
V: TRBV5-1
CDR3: ASSWWGQLNTEAF

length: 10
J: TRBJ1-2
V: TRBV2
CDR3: ASSGDREGYT

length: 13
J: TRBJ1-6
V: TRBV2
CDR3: ASSALSSYNSPLH

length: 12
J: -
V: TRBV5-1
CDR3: ASSLATGEYEQY

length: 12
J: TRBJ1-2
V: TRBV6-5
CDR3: ASRGTGGNYGYT

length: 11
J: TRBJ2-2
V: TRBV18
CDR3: ASSLTVTGELF